This TCR beta chain was recovered during a study of cytomegalovirus exposure and HLA in healthy donors. Sampled while nominally healthy, donors likely had unrecorded immune exposures. PCR primers comprised 60 Vbeta and 13 Jbeta primers. Libraries were prepared by immunoSEQ multiplex PCR; TCRdb keeps only in-frame clonotypes and omits some of them. The table has some 100,000 clones, about two thirds seen once. Germline V gene sequence: CDR1 MNHEY, CDR2 SMNVEV (reference sequence). With 9 bases clipped from V and 4 bases from J, the junction kept 4 bases outside the gene matches. The CDR3 loop spans 14 amino acids.

The sequence came from a woman aged 70-85 years in good health and CMV-seropositive. The chain is built from TRBV27 and TRBJ2-2, with TRBD1 matching 11 bases. Source material: PBMCs. The CDR3 spells CASAGQGATGELFF. The CDR3 DNA is TGTGCCAGTGCTGGACAGGGGGCCACCGGGGAGCTGTTTTTT.